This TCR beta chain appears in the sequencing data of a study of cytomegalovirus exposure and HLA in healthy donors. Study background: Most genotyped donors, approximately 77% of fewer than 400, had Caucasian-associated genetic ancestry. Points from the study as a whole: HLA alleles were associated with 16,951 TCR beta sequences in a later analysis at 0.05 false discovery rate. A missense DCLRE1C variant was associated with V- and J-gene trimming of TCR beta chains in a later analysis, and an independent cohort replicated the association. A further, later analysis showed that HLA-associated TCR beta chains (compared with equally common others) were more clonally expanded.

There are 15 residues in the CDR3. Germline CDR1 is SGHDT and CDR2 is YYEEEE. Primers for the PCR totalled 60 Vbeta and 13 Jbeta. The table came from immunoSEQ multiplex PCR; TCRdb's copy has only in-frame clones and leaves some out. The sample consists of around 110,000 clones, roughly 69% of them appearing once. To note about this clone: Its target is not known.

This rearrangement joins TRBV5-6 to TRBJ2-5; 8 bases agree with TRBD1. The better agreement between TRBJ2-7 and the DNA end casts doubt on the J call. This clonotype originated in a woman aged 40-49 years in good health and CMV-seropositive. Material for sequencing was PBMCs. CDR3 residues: CASSVLGTGSYEQYF. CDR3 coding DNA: TGTGCCAGCAGCGTCCTCGGGACAGGCTCCTACGAGCAGTACTTC.